This T cell receptor beta chain was sequenced for a study of chemoradiotherapy in HPV16-positive cancers. General observations from the study: Candidate HPV-specific clones and E7-related TCR motifs grew in tumor during treatment. For HPV16-positive patients, expanding HPV-responsive T cells associated with longer recurrence-free survival.

Data came from immunoSEQ multiplex PCR; TCRdb stores just in-frame clones and leaves some out. The top ten hold around 20% of the sample, which has 11,000 or so clones, 55% to 65% seen once. As for this clone: What it binds is not known.

Looked up from germline, CDR1 is LNHDA and CDR2 is SQIVND (reference sequence). With 7 bases removed from V and 5 bases from J, the gap between germline ends came to 14 bases. This CDR3 has 13 amino acids. The sequence was obtained from a human donor with HPV-associated anogenital cancer. Sampling took place from a patient who underwent chemoradiotherapy. V is TRBV19 and J is TRBJ1-2; D might be TRBD1 (5 bases). This chain's CDR3 is CASNPGRTYGYTF. CDR3 DNA: TGTGCCAGTAATCCAGGGCGCACTTATGGCTACACCTTC.